These 23 T cell receptor beta chains were sequenced from one sample in a study of blood T cell repertoires in COVID-19. TCRdb's copy holds only in-frame clones and misses some; the assay was immunoSEQ multiplex PCR. Found here are just over 350,000 clones, roughly 90% of them singletons; the top ten hold just over 7%. Sequencing was carried out using peripheral blood. The receptors originated from a woman aged 55-70 years with COVID-19, enrolled during active disease.

The V call is TRBV25-1, the J call TRBJ2-7; 9 bases match TRBD1. This CDR3 spans 16 amino acids. The junction had 7 bases not matched to a gene; V was cut back by 1 base and J by 3 bases. Germline V CDR1 and CDR2: MGHDK, SYGVNS. CDR3 nucleotides: TGTGCCAGCAGTGAATTAGGTGGGGACAGGGACTACGAGCAGTACTTC. It is translated as CASSELGGDRDYEQYF.

The V call is TRBV6-5, the J call TRBJ1-4; D may be TRBD1 (5 bases). V was pared by 8 bases and J by 7 bases, with 17 bases between. Germline CDR1 MNHEY, CDR2 SVGAGI. This CDR3 contains 14 residues. The CDR3 sequence is CASGWARGGEKLFF. CDR3 bases: TGTGCCAGCGGCTGGGCACGCGGGGGTGAAAAACTGTTTTTT.

The chain's CDR3 is CASSFGPGGRADTQYF. The CDR3 DNA reads TGTGCCAGCAGCTTTGGACCGGGGGGTCGGGCAGATACGCAGTATTTT. The chain employs TRBV7-2 and TRBJ2-3, with 7 bases aligning to TRBD2. This CDR3 contains 16 residues. V trimming: 3 bases; J trimming: 4 bases; junction bases outside the gene matches: 10. The germline gives CDR1 SGHTA, CDR2 FQGNSA.

The chain recombines TRBV9 with TRBJ1-2; D is uncertain. This CDR3 comprises 15 residues. CDR1 is SGDLS, CDR2 YYNGEE, per germline. Trimming stripped 3 bases from V and 1 base from J, with 13 bases between. The CDR3 loop reads CASSAPPSSNYGYTF. DNA for the CDR3: TGTGCCAGCAGCGCCCCCCCGAGTAGTAACTATGGCTACACCTTC.

This rearrangement joins TRBV5-4 to TRBJ2-2, with TRBD2 matching over 10 bases. The CDR3 extends over 17 amino acids. CDR1 SGHNT and CDR2 YYREEE come from the germline V gene (reference sequence). The junction had 9 bases not matched to a gene; V was cut back by 4 bases and J by 3 bases. CDR3 amino acids: CASSLRSGGAYTGELFF. For the CDR3, the DNA is TGTGCCAGCAGCCTCCGGAGCGGGGGGGCTTACACCGGGGAGCTGTTTTTT. The full variable domain, rest sourced from reference TRBV5-4 and TRBJ2-2, is ETGVTQSPTHLIKTRGQQVTLRCSSQSGHNTVSWYQQALGQGPQFIFQYYREEENGRGNFPPRFSGLQFPNYSSELNVNALELDDSALYLCASSLRSGGAYTGELFFGEGSRLTVL.

CDR3 coding DNA: TGTGCCAGCAGCCAAGTGATTTCTTTACAGGGCATTGGAGGACCCTACGAGCAGTACTTC. Amino acid sequence: CASSQVISLQGIGGPYEQYF. The chain carries TRBV4-2 and TRBJ2-7; D possibly corresponds to TRBD1 (6 bases). The CDR3 consists of 20 residues. CDR1 and CDR2 (germline): LGHNA, YNFKEQ. V lost 1 base, J lost 2 bases, and 27 bases lay in between.

This clone was seen a handful of times. The rearrangement links TRBV30 to TRBJ1-5; 8 bases are shared with TRBD1. Germline values: CDR1 GTSNPN, CDR2 SVGIG (reference sequence). The CDR3 spans 18 residues. Losses at the gene ends were 4 bases for V and 1 base for J; bases not matched to a gene: 15. CDR3 loop: CAWTVGAGGRLSNQPQHF. CDR3 DNA sequence: TGTGCCTGGACCGTAGGCGCAGGGGGCCGGTTGAGCAATCAGCCCCAGCATTTT.

The chain links TRBV5-5 to TRBJ2-7; 8 bases agree with TRBD1. Germline V gene data show CDR1 as SGHKS and CDR2 as YYEKEE (reference sequence). Trimming removed 3 bases from V and 0 bases from J; junction bases left unmatched: 2. This CDR3 has 14 amino acids. The chain's CDR3 is CASSYTGGSYEQYF. CDR3 in DNA: TGTGCCAGCAGCTACACAGGGGGCTCCTACGAGCAGTACTTC.

The rearrangement links TRBV12-5 to TRBJ1-6, with 7 bases lining up with TRBD1. CDR1 is LGHNT and CDR2 is FRNRAP in the germline V gene. V lost 6 bases and J lost 6; bases outside the gene matches: 2. The CDR3 has 13 residues. CDR3 sequence (DNA): TGTGCTAGTGGCCGGGACAGTAATTCACCCCTCCACTTT. As protein: CASGRDSNSPLHF.

The chain couples TRBV5-4 to TRBJ1-4; D gene unclear. Germline V gene sequence: CDR1 SGHNT, CDR2 YYREEE (reference sequence). V dropped 0 bases and J dropped 6 bases, with 9 bases sitting between them. CDR3 length: 14 amino acids. CDR3 amino acids: CASSLGIQDEKLFF. DNA for the CDR3: TGTGCCAGCAGCTTGGGTATTCAGGATGAAAAACTGTTTTTT.

This clone was counted once. Other DNA sequences of this sample code for an identical CDR3. V usage is TRBV3-1 (or the pseudogene TRBV3-2) and J usage is TRBJ2-7; unclear D gene. Trimming pared 1 base from V and 3 bases from J, leaving 7 bases between. Germline V gene sequence: CDR1 LGHDT, CDR2 YNNKEL (reference sequence). The CDR3 has 13 amino acids. CDR3 sequence (DNA): TGTGCCAGCAGCCAAGCTGGGCTCTACGAGCAGTACTTC. Translated: CASSQAGLYEQYF.

The chain links TRBV7-2 to TRBJ1-1; perhaps TRBD1 as D (6 bases). This CDR3 comprises 17 residues. V gave up 5 bases and J gave up 5 bases, with 24 bases separating them. CDR1 and CDR2 (germline): SGHTA, FQGNSA. As DNA, the CDR3 is TGTGCCAGCAGCCCTGGGGGGGGCAATTATTTAGGGACTGAAGCTTTCTTT. It codes for CASSPGGGNYLGTEAFF.

This chain joins TRBV7-2 and TRBJ1-5; TRBD1 aligns across 7 bases. V gave up 5 bases and J gave up 0 bases; unmatched junction bases: 7. The germline V gene encodes CDR1 SGHTA and CDR2 FQGNSA. CDR3 length equals 16 residues. CDR3 sequence: CASSLGTVNSNQPQHF. The DNA of the CDR3 is TGTGCCAGCAGCCTCGGGACAGTTAATAGCAATCAGCCCCAGCATTTT.

The J gene is TRBJ2-7, the V gene TRBV27; TRBD1 aligns across 9 bases. The germline CDR1 and CDR2 sequences are MNHEY and SMNVEV (reference sequence). V gave up 4 bases and J gave up 4 bases; unmatched junction bases: 8. CDR3 length: 15 residues. DNA for the CDR3: TGTGCCAGCAGTTCCTCCGGGACAGGGATTTACGAGCAGTACTTC. It translates to CASSSSGTGIYEQYF.

With regard to this clone: The sample carries other DNA sequences with the same CDR3. The chain is built from TRBV12-3 or TRBV12-4 and TRBJ2-2; a possible D gene is TRBD2 (5 bases). Deletions cut 8 bases from V and 5 bases from J, with 9 bases between. CDR3 length equals 12 residues. As DNA, the CDR3 is TGTGCCAGCTCTCGGGGAACCGGGGAGCTGTTTTTT. Translated, it gives CASSRGTGELFF.

The V and J genes are TRBV7-9 and TRBJ2-7, with 9 bases fitting TRBD2. From germline, CDR1 is SEHNR and CDR2 FQNEAQ (reference sequence). This CDR3 region has 13 residues. J lost 5 bases, V lost 1 base, and 0 bases had no gene match. The CDR3 DNA follows: TGTGCCAGCAGCTTAGGCGGGGGGGACGAGCAGTACTTC. Amino acids: CASSLGGGDEQYF. Complete variable domain (other parts from reference TRBV7-9 and TRBJ2-7): DTGVSQNPRHKITKRGQNVTFRCDPISEHNRLYWYRQTLGQGPEFLTYFQNEAQLEKSRLLSDRFSAERPKGSFSTLEIQRTEQGDSAMYLCASSLGGGDEQYFGPGTRLTVT.

V gene TRBV5-1 combines with J gene TRBJ2-1; 11 bases are a match to TRBD2. The length of the CDR3 is 15 residues. Germline CDR1 SGHRS, CDR2 YFSETQ. Losses at the gene ends were 4 bases for V and 9 bases for J; bases not matched to a gene: 9. In DNA form, the CDR3 reads TGCGCCAGCAGCACCGTAGCGGGGGGGCCGGGTGAGCAGTTCTTC. Translating it yields CASSTVAGGPGEQFF.

V and J are TRBV9 and TRBJ1-1; 8 bases agree with TRBD1. The trim removed 4 bases at V and 5 bases at J, leaving 4 bases unmatched. The CDR3 loop spans 13 amino acids. Per the germline V gene, CDR1 is SGDLS and CDR2 is YYNGEE. The CDR3 sequence is CASSSGGRTEAFF. In nucleotides, the CDR3 is TGTGCCAGCAGCTCAGGGGGCCGGACTGAAGCTTTCTTT.

V gene TRBV4-2 combines with J gene TRBJ1-2; D is undetermined. V gave up 1 base and J gave up 2 bases, with 14 bases separating them. The CDR3 extends over 16 amino acids. The germline V gene has CDR1 LGHNA and CDR2 YNFKEQ. CDR3 loop: CASSQGVSGGNYGYTF. The DNA of the CDR3 is TGTGCCAGCAGCCAAGGGGTTTCGGGAGGGAACTATGGCTACACCTTC.

This clone has ten or more counts. This chain joins TRBV27 and TRBJ2-7, with TRBD1 matching over 7 bases. Trimming at V came to 7 bases and at J to 4 bases, leaving 16 bases not matched to a gene. The CDR3 covers 16 residues. Germline CDR1 and CDR2: MNHEY and SMNVEV (reference sequence). The CDR3 spells CASKPLEGATIYEQYF. The CDR3 DNA sequence: TGTGCCAGCAAACCCCTCGAGGGGGCGACGATTTACGAGCAGTACTTC.

Regarding this clone: At one end, the junction sequence differs from germline, possibly due to a read error. The rearrangement uses TRBV20-1 and TRBJ2-1; D may be TRBD1 (5 bases). CDR3 length equals 11 residues. The germline gives CDR1 DFQATT, CDR2 SNEGSKA (reference sequence). The CDR3 bases are TGTAGTGGCAGTTACAGGCTAGAGCAGTTCTTC. Translated: CSGSYRLEQFF.

The V gene is TRBV5-1, the J gene TRBJ1-1; 7 nucleotides line up with TRBD1. V was pared by 5 bases and J by 5 bases, with 9 bases of the junction left unmatched. The CDR3 has 14 amino acids. Germline V CDR1 and CDR2: SGHRS, YFSETQ. The DNA of the CDR3 is TGCGCCAGCAGGGACACCACAGGGGAAACTGAAGCTTTCTTT. This sequence encodes CASRDTTGETEAFF.

The gene calls are TRBV5-5 and TRBJ2-3; a weak D match, TRBD2 (5 bases). V was clipped by 0 bases and J by 2 bases, with 7 bases between them. This CDR3 region has 14 residues. Germline values: CDR1 SGHKS, CDR2 YYEKEE (reference sequence). CDR3: CASSLGGYTDTQYF. DNA for the CDR3: TGTGCCAGCAGCTTGGGCGGGTACACAGATACGCAGTATTTT.